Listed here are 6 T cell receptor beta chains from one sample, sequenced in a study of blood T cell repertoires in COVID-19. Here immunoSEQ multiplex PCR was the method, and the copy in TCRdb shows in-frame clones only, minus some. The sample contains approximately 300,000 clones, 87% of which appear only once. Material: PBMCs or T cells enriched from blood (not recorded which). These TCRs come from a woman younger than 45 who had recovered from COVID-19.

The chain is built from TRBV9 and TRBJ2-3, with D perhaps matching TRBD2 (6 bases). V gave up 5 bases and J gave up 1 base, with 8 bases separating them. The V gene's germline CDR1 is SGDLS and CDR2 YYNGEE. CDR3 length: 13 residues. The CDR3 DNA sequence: TGTGCCAGCAGTGGGACTCGCACAGATACGCAGTATTTT. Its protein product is CASSGTRTDTQYF.

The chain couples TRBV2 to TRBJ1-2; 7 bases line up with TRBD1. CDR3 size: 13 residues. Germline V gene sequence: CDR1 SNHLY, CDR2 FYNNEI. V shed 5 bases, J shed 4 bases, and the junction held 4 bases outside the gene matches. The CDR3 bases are TGTGCCAGCAGTTTACAGGGGATCTATGGCTACACCTTC. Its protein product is CASSLQGIYGYTF. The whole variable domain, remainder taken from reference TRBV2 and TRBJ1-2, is EPEVTQTPSHQVTQMGQEVILRCVPISNHLYFYWYRQILGQKVEFLVSFYNNEISEKSEIFDDQFSVERPDGSNFTLKIRSTKLEDSAMYFCASSLQGIYGYTFGSGTRLTVV.

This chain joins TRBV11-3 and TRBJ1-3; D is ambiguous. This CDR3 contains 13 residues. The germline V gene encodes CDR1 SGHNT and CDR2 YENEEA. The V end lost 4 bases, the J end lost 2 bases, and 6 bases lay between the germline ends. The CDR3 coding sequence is TGTGCCAGCAGCTCGACAACTGGAAACACCATATATTTT. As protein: CASSSTTGNTIYF. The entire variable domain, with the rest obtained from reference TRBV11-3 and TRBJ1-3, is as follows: EAGVVQSPRYKIIEKKQPVAFWCNPISGHNTLYWYLQNLGQGPELLIRYENEEAVDDSQLPKDRFSAERLKGVDSTLKIQPAELGDSAVYLCASSSTTGNTIYFGEGSWLTVV.

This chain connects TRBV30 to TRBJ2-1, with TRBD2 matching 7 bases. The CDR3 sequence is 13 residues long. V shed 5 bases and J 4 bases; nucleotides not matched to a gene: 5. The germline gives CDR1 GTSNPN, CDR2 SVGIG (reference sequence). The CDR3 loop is CAWGWGGYNEQFF. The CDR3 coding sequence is TGTGCCTGGGGCTGGGGGGGGTACAATGAGCAGTTCTTC.

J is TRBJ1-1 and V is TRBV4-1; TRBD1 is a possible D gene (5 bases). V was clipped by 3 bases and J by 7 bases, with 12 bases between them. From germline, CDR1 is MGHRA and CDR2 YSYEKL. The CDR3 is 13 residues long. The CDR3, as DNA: TGCGCCAGCAGCCACCCAGGACAAGTTGAAGCTTTCTTT. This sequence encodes CASSHPGQVEAFF.

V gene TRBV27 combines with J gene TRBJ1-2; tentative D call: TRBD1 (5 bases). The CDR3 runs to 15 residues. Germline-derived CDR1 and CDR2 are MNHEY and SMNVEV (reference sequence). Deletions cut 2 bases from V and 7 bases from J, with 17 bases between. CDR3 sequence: CASSLTGPSGGGYTF. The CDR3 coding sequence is TGTGCCAGCAGTTTAACCGGACCCTCGGGGGGTGGCTACACCTTC.